The sequence of this TCR beta chain was determined in a study of T cells after posttransplantation cyclophosphamide. Busulfan-fludarabine conditioning, marrow transplant, and cyclophosphamide on days +3 and +4 were administered. This clone was observed a handful of times. No antigen is known for it. Study-level findings and limits: Tissue-infiltrating T cells from skin or gut overlapped little with blood T cells. Donor CD8+ memory clones often dominated recipient blood repertoires at later times.

TCRdb's copy holds only in-frame clones and misses some; the assay was immunoSEQ multiplex PCR. Recorded here are under 15,000 clones, with no singletons, and the ten leading clones hold 26%. The clonotype was recovered from a female patient aged 35 to 55 who received an allogeneic stem cell transplant from a related donor, was CMV-positive, and had acute GVHD only. Some of the T cells might come from the graft donor. This specimen consisted of PBMCs, obtained after allogeneic stem cell transplant with posttransplant cyclophosphamide.

The CDR3 spells CASSIGKFRRKVNTGELFF. CDR3 nucleotide sequence: TGTGCCAGTAGTATAGGAAAGTTTCGGAGAAAAGTTAACACCGGGGAGCTGTTTTTT. The gene calls are TRBV19 and TRBJ2-2; D remains unclear. This CDR3 spans 19 amino acids. Germline CDR1 reads LNHDA; CDR2 reads SQIVND (reference sequence). V gave up 1 base and J gave up 2 bases, with 20 bases separating them.